A single sample is the source of the 24 T cell receptor beta chains below, sequenced in a study of response to subunit inactivated influenza vaccine (dated by TCRdb to the late 2010s). The method was RT-PCR. The instrument was an Illumina HiSeq 2500. TCRdb trimmed public reads at Q25 via fastp, called clones via MiXCR and kept in-frame beta chains. Under each unique CDR3 protein, matching rows form one entry showing the most common genes and DNA. For this sample there are fewer than 550,000 distinct CDR3 sequences; around 25% appear just once. 1.9% of the sample rests with the top ten. The sample consisted of CD4+ T cells sorted from PBMCs, taken 4 to 6 days after vaccination. The source is a man aged 45-65 years who received an inactivated influenza vaccine. Donor details come from another sample of the same person, matched by shared clones.

This clonotype was seen only a few times. V is TRBV5-1 and J is TRBJ2-7, with TRBD2 matching 13 bases. The V gene end was trimmed by 4 bases and the J gene end by 2 bases; junction bases not matched to a gene: 3. CDR3 length: 15 amino acids. CDR1 is SGHRS, CDR2 YFSETQ, per germline. The CDR3 region has the DNA TGCGCCAGCAGCACCGGGACTAGCGGGGCCTACGAGCAGTACTTC. As protein: CASSTGTSGAYEQYF.

This chain joins TRBV29-1 and TRBJ1-2; 10 nucleotides agree with TRBD1. With V trimmed by 6 bases and J by 7 bases, 5 bases remained unmatched. The CDR3 consists of 12 residues. Germline lookup yields CDR1 SQVTM and CDR2 ANQGSEA. This CDR3 is CSVDRDRGGYTF. The CDR3 DNA sequence: TGCAGCGTGGACCGGGACAGGGGTGGCTACACCTTC.

This clonotype was seen at least ten times. The chain links TRBV5-1 to TRBJ2-1; 9 nucleotides match TRBD2. Germline V lookup: CDR1 SGHRS, CDR2 YFSETQ. The CDR3 totals 16 residues. V gave up 2 bases and J gave up 8 bases; unmatched junction bases: 11. CDR3 protein: CASSLASGTSIYEQFF. CDR3 bases: TGCGCCAGCAGCTTAGCCTCCGGGACTAGCATCTATGAGCAGTTCTTC.

This clonotype has at least ten counts. V gene TRBV29-1 combines with J gene TRBJ2-5; unclear D gene. CDR1 is SQVTM and CDR2 is ANQGSEA in the germline V gene. Trimming stripped 2 bases from V and 4 bases from J, with 2 bases between. The CDR3 loop spans 10 amino acids. The CDR3 region has the DNA TGCAGCGTTGAAAGAGAGACCCAGTACTTC. Translated, it gives CSVERETQYF.

The sample holds many counts of this clonotype. The V gene is TRBV18, the J gene TRBJ1-5, with 12 bases that match TRBD1. Germline V gene data show CDR1 as KGHSH and CDR2 as LQKENI. Losses at the gene ends were 4 bases for V and 8 bases for J; bases not matched to a gene: 3. The CDR3 has 14 residues. CDR3 loop: CASSRGQGAEPQHF. CDR3 in DNA: TGTGCCAGCTCACGGGGACAGGGGGCCGAGCCCCAGCATTTT.

This clonotype was counted at least ten times. The rearrangement links TRBV10-3 to TRBJ2-7; TRBD2 aligns across 10 bases. Looked up from germline, CDR1 is ENHRY and CDR2 is SYGVKD. The CDR3 runs 14 residues. Trimming removed 3 bases from V and 5 bases from J; junction bases left unmatched: 4. The CDR3 nucleotides are TGTGCCATCAGTGAAGGACTAGCGGAACACGAGCAGTACTTC. It yields the protein CAISEGLAEHEQYF.

V is TRBV5-1 and J is TRBJ2-5; D is undetermined. Germline CDR1 reads SGHRS; CDR2 reads YFSETQ. This CDR3 has 13 amino acids. V lost 0 bases and J 4 bases, leaving 7 bases between the germline ends. The CDR3 protein is CASSLEGPETQYF. DNA of the CDR3: TGCGCCAGCAGCTTGGAAGGCCCAGAGACCCAGTACTTC. The complete variable domain, with remaining parts taken from reference TRBV5-1 and TRBJ2-5, reads KAGVTQTPRYLIKTRGQQVTLSCSPISGHRSVSWYQQTPGQGLQFLFEYFSETQRNKGNFPGRFSGRQFSNSRSEMNVSTLELGDSALYLCASSLEGPETQYFGPGTRLLVL.

This clonotype was counted between two and nine times. The V gene is TRBV20-1, the J gene TRBJ2-7; D is uncertain. CDR1 is DFQATT, CDR2 SNEGSKA, per germline (reference sequence). The CDR3 is made up of 10 amino acids. Trimming left V 6 bases short and J 3 bases short, with 6 bases between. The CDR3 sequence: CSALDYEQYF. For the CDR3, the DNA is TGCAGTGCCTTAGACTACGAGCAGTACTTC.

This clonotype was detected only a few times. The V gene is TRBV20-1, the J gene TRBJ2-1; 7 positions match TRBD2. Germline loops: CDR1 DFQATT, CDR2 SNEGSKA (reference sequence). Germline trimming cut 3 bases from V and 1 base from J; bases unmatched to any gene: 3. The CDR3 has 14 amino acids. The CDR3 coding sequence is TGCAGTGCTAGTAGCGGGCCATCCTACAATGAGCAGTTCTTC. Encoded protein: CSASSGPSYNEQFF.

This clonotype was seen repeatedly, ten times or more. The rearrangement joins TRBV20-1 to TRBJ2-1; TRBD2 is a possible D gene (6 bases). This CDR3 has 13 residues. The germline V gene has CDR1 DFQATT and CDR2 SNEGSKA (reference sequence). Trimming cost V 4 bases and J 8 bases, with 15 bases left between them. The CDR3, as DNA: TGCAGTGCTATCGGCGGGGTGGGCGATGAGCAGTTCTTC. This gives the protein CSAIGGVGDEQFF.

The table lists this clonotype with a few counts. The genes are TRBV12-3 or TRBV12-4 and TRBJ2-7; D is perhaps TRBD2 (5 bases). V was clipped by 3 bases and J by 6 bases, with 12 bases between them. The CDR3 contains 13 residues. The CDR3: CASSFSPRGEQYF. The CDR3 nucleotides are TGTGCCAGCAGTTTTTCCCCCCGGGGCGAGCAGTACTTC.

This clonotype was seen many times. J is TRBJ2-5 and V is TRBV6-2 or TRBV6-3; D not resolved. V lost 5 bases and J 5 bases, leaving 15 bases between the germline ends. In germline, CDR1 is MNHEY, CDR2 SVGEGT. This CDR3 is 14 amino acids long. This CDR3 reads CASSPRARSETQYF. The CDR3 DNA reads as TGTGCCAGCAGTCCCCGGGCCCGCTCGGAGACCCAGTACTTC.

CDR3 region: CASSLGLTGDYGYTF. In DNA form, the CDR3 reads TGCGCCAGCAGCTTGGGATTAACAGGGGACTATGGCTACACCTTC. The chain couples TRBV5-1 to TRBJ1-2; 7 bases align to TRBD1. This CDR3 is 15 amino acids long. The V segment lost 0 bases and the J segment 3 bases; nucleotides outside the gene matches: 5. Germline V gene lookup returns CDR1 SGHRS and CDR2 YFSETQ.

This chain uses TRBV12-3 or TRBV12-4 with TRBJ2-1; a weak D match, TRBD2 (6 bases). The CDR3 totals 14 residues. V was shortened by 5 bases and J by 10 bases, with 18 bases between the two germline ends. Here the CDR3 reads CASSPNDSGQEQFF. CDR3 sequence (DNA): TGTGCCAGCAGTCCCAACGATAGCGGTCAGGAGCAGTTCTTC.

The V call is TRBV4-3, the J call TRBJ2-5; possibly TRBD2 for D (6 bases). The CDR3 totals 16 residues. The V gene lost 1 base and the J gene lost 2 bases, with 14 bases spanning the gap. Germline lookup yields CDR1 LGHNA and CDR2 YSLEER. DNA of the CDR3: TGCGCCAGCAGCCAAGGGCTAGGCGGGGATCAAGAGACCCAGTACTTC. It is translated as CASSQGLGGDQETQYF.

The chain joins TRBV10-3 to TRBJ2-3, with 7 bases fitting TRBD2. The CDR3 loop spans 15 amino acids. Germline V CDR1 and CDR2: ENHRY, SYGVKD. V shed 6 bases, J shed 0 bases, and the junction held 6 bases outside the gene matches. In DNA, the CDR3 is TGTGCCATCAGATTCGGCGGGGGAAGCACAGATACGCAGTATTTT. It is translated as CAIRFGGGSTDTQYF.

V is TRBV20-1 and J is TRBJ2-3; 7 bases match TRBD2. The V gene end was trimmed by 6 bases and the J gene end by 0 bases; junction bases not matched to a gene: 6. The CDR3 has 14 amino acids. Germline V gene data show CDR1 as DFQATT and CDR2 as SNEGSKA (reference sequence). The CDR3 loop is CSAAGLPSTDTQYF. In DNA form, the CDR3 reads TGCAGTGCCGCGGGACTACCAAGCACAGATACGCAGTATTTT.

The chain joins TRBV25-1 to TRBJ2-5, with 8 bases aligning to TRBD2. V was pared by 1 base and J by 5 bases, with 6 bases of the junction left unmatched. This CDR3 contains 15 residues. Germline CDR1 is MGHDK and CDR2 is SYGVNS. As DNA, the CDR3 is TGTGCCAGCAGTGAATTCGGGGGGGGCCTCGAGACCCAGTACTTC. Its translation: CASSEFGGGLETQYF.

J is TRBJ1-6 and V is TRBV7-2; D call uncertain. This CDR3 is 15 amino acids long. Trimming pared 2 bases from V and 11 bases from J, leaving 16 bases between. CDR1 and CDR2 from the germline V gene are SGHTA and FQGNSA. The CDR3 DNA reads as TGTGCCAGCAGCTTAACGGAGGGAATACGAACACCCCTCCACTTT. Its translation: CASSLTEGIRTPLHF.

The V gene is TRBV5-1, the J gene TRBJ2-7; 9 bases fit TRBD1. The junction had 14 bases not matched to a gene; V was cut back by 4 bases and J by 6 bases. Germline CDR1 reads SGHRS; CDR2 reads YFSETQ. The CDR3 runs 16 residues. The CDR3 DNA is TGCGCCAGCAGCGTGGCTGCCGGGACAGGGTCGAGCGAGCAGTACTTC. This codes for CASSVAAGTGSSEQYF.

This clonotype appeared a few times. The CDR3 spells CASSPPGYGTGELFF. The DNA of the CDR3 is TGTGCCAGCAGCCCCCCAGGTTACGGGACCGGGGAGCTGTTTTTT. The rearrangement links TRBV12-3 or TRBV12-4 to TRBJ2-2; D gene ambiguous. The V end lost 6 bases, the J end lost 5 bases, and 16 bases lay between the germline ends. This CDR3 has 15 amino acids.

This clonotype was seen only a few times. V is TRBV5-1 and J is TRBJ1-1; D not certain. Germline CDR1 is SGHRS and CDR2 is YFSETQ. V lost 0 bases and J 3 bases, leaving 6 bases between the germline ends. The CDR3 contains 13 residues. In DNA, the CDR3 is TGCGCCAGCAGCTTGGTAGTGGACACTGAAGCTTTCTTT. This gives the protein CASSLVVDTEAFF.

The chain combines TRBV28 with TRBJ2-6, with D tentatively TRBD2 (7 bases). V lost 0 bases and J 4 bases, leaving 19 bases between the germline ends. Germline values: CDR1 MDHEN, CDR2 SYDVKM. This CDR3 has 19 amino acids. The CDR3 here is CASSLWGTTGAGGANVLTF. The DNA for the CDR3 is TGTGCCAGCAGTTTATGGGGGACTACGGGGGCAGGGGGGGCCAACGTCCTGACTTTC.

There are a few counts of this clonotype. The V and J genes are TRBV19 and TRBJ1-6, with 10 bases matching TRBD1. CDR1 is LNHDA and CDR2 is SQIVND in the germline V gene (reference sequence). This CDR3 contains 13 residues. The V gene end was trimmed by 9 bases and the J gene end by 9 bases; junction bases not matched to a gene: 5. The CDR3 nucleotides read TGTGCCAGCAGGGACAGGGGAAGTTCACCCCTCCACTTT. It codes for CASRDRGSSPLHF. The full variable domain, its missing parts supplied by reference TRBV19 and TRBJ1-6, is DGGITQSPKYLFRKEGQNVTLSCEQNLNHDAMYWYRQDPGQGLRLIYYSQIVNDFQKGDIAEGYSVSREKKESFPLTVTSAQKNPTAFYLCASRDRGSSPLHFGNGTRLTVT.